This T cell receptor beta chain was observed in a study of CD8 T cells in ankylosing spondylitis. Study results and caveats: Some motif variants were previously reported in reactive arthritis synovial fluid and blood. There was reportedly significant enrichment of clones that were disease-linked in matched ankylosing spondylitis synovial fluid. Disease-associated clones were CD8+ and fairly uncommon in peripheral blood. Seemingly distinctive of ankylosing spondylitis blood was a TCR beta motif formed by eight highly homologous variants.

V lost 2 bases and J lost 2, with 6 bases in between. The germline V gene has CDR1 LNHNV and CDR2 YYDKDF (reference sequence). The CDR3 totals 14 residues. It was by quantitative 5'-RACE with molecular barcodes that TCR beta libraries were made. TCRdb independently ran MiXCR on the 5' RACE reads; one entry per CDR3 protein. The sample includes about 800,000 distinct CDR3 sequences, approximately 10% of them seen just once. This clonotype was counted only a few times. Its antigen is not identified. This TCR was recovered from a male donor with ankylosing spondylitis. The rearrangement joins TRBV15 to TRBJ2-2; D is undetermined. Material for sequencing was blood, either unsorted or a sorted T cell fraction (not recorded which). The CDR3 region is CATSRPLNTGELFF. Written as DNA, the CDR3 is TGTGCCACCAGCAGACCTCTAAACACCGGGGAGCTGTTTTTT.